Listed below are T cell receptor beta chains from one sample, sequenced in a study of T-cell memory formation after mild COVID-19. Via MiXCR, TCRdb re-called the 5' RACE reads, giving one row per CDR3 protein. The table records about 400,000 distinct CDR3 sequences, roughly a quarter of them present only once. Sequenced sample: PBMCs or a T cell subset sorted from them (not recorded which). The source of these receptors is an adult woman who had mild COVID-19 (a few samples of this study predate the infection). Cell type and time point are not known. Each CDR3 is given with its conserved first and last residue. A D gene is named only where the DNA matches it firmly. The size entry is marked missing in some rows and otherwise reads once, few, many or a size class.

D: TRBD2; size: .; J: TRBJ2-7; V: TRBV10-3; DNA: TGTGCCATCCTTCCGCCTAGCGGGGCCTACGAGCAGTACTTC; CDR3: CAILPPSGAYEQYF
D: .; size: .; J: TRBJ2-1; V: TRBV25-1; DNA: TGTGCCAGCAGTGAAGCAGGGTGGGAGGATGAGCAGTTCTTC; CDR3: CASSEAGWEDEQFF
D: .; size: many; J: TRBJ2-7; V: TRBV7-6; DNA: TGTGCCAGCAGCTTAGACCAGGGGTGGTACGAGCAGTACTTC; CDR3: CASSLDQGWYEQYF
D: TRBD2; size: .; J: TRBJ2-3; V: TRBV18; DNA: TGTGCCAGCTCACCACCCGTGGGGTCGGGAGGTACGCAGTATTTT; CDR3: CASSPPVGSGGTQYF
D: .; size: few; J: TRBJ1-6; V: TRBV7-9; DNA: TGTGCCAGCAGTTCTACAGGGAGCTCCTATAATTCACCCCTCCACTTT; CDR3: CASSSTGSSYNSPLHF
D: .; size: .; J: TRBJ1-1; V: TRBV29-1; DNA: TGCAGCGTCGCTCCGGGACACCTAAACACTGAAGCTTTCTTT; CDR3: CSVAPGHLNTEAFF
D: .; size: .; J: TRBJ2-2; V: TRBV12-3/TRBV12-4; DNA: TGTGCCATCAGCCCCACCGGGGGTACCGGGGAGCTGTTTTTT; CDR3: CAISPTGGTGELFF
D: TRBD2; size: few; J: TRBJ2-3; V: TRBV6-2/TRBV6-3; DNA: TGTGCCAGCAGTTGGATGGGAGGGCCGATAGATACGCAGTATTTT; CDR3: CASSWMGGPIDTQYF
D: .; size: few; J: TRBJ2-7; V: TRBV5-1; DNA: TGCGCCAGCATTTTCTGGGGGCCCTACTACGAGCAGTACTTC; CDR3: CASIFWGPYYEQYF
D: .; size: .; J: TRBJ1-1; V: TRBV7-3; DNA: TGTGCCAGCAGCCCCCGGGACAACACTGAAGCTTTCTTT; CDR3: CASSPRDNTEAFF
D: TRBD1; size: .; J: TRBJ1-1; V: TRBV7-9; DNA: TGCGCCAGCAGCTCAGGACAGGGGATGAACACTGAAGCTTTCTTT; CDR3: CASSSGQGMNTEAFF
D: TRBD2; size: .; J: TRBJ2-1; V: TRBV6-1; DNA: TGTGCCAGCAGTGAAATGGGGTATGGACTAGGTTGGAATGAGCAGTTCTTC; CDR3: CASSEMGYGLGWNEQFF
D: TRBD1; size: few; J: TRBJ2-2; V: TRBV7-3; DNA: TGTGCCAGCAGCTCTCGGACAGGAGCCCCCTCGAACACCGGGGAGCTGTTTTTT; CDR3: CASSSRTGAPSNTGELFF
D: .; size: .; J: TRBJ1-1; V: TRBV9; DNA: TGTGCCAGCAGCTTGGGGGATCCGGGGAACACTGAAGCTTTCTTT; CDR3: CASSLGDPGNTEAFF
D: .; size: many; J: TRBJ2-7; V: TRBV7-9; DNA: TGTGCCAGCAGCCCGGACCGATACGAGCAGTACTTC; CDR3: CASSPDRYEQYF
D: .; size: .; J: TRBJ1-5; V: TRBV6-1; DNA: TGTGCCAGCGTCAAGGAAAGCAATCAGCCCCAGCATTTT; CDR3: CASVKESNQPQHF
D: TRBD2; size: few; J: TRBJ2-1; V: TRBV6-2/TRBV6-3; DNA: TGTGCCAGCAGTTACGGGACTTTACTAGCGGGACACAATGAGCAGTTCTTC; CDR3: CASSYGTLLAGHNEQFF
D: .; size: few; J: TRBJ2-7; V: TRBV6-6; DNA: TGTGCCAGCAGTTACTCAACCCTCCTTGGGCCGGGAGTAATCGAGCAGTACTTC; CDR3: CASSYSTLLGPGVIEQYF
D: .; size: .; J: TRBJ1-1; V: TRBV7-2; DNA: TGTGCCAGCAGCCAATCGACCGCGGTGAACACTGAAGCTTTCTTT; CDR3: CASSQSTAVNTEAFF
D: .; size: many; J: TRBJ2-1; V: TRBV7-9; DNA: TGTGCCAGCAGTTCCGGGACCCGGAATGAGCAGTTCTTC; CDR3: CASSSGTRNEQFF
D: TRBD2; size: .; J: TRBJ2-5; V: TRBV29-1; DNA: TGCAGCGACTTTTCCCCATCTCCAGCGGGGGTGGAGGAGACCCAGTACTTC; CDR3: CSDFSPSPAGVEETQYF
D: .; size: .; J: TRBJ1-4; V: TRBV18; DNA: TGTGCCAGCTCACCACCGGGTGCGGTGAAGGAAAAACTGTTTTTT; CDR3: CASSPPGAVKEKLFF
D: .; size: few; J: TRBJ1-4; V: TRBV20-1; DNA: TGCAGTGCCGGACGGAATAATGAAAAACTGTTTTTT; CDR3: CSAGRNNEKLFF
D: .; size: .; J: TRBJ2-3; V: TRBV18; DNA: TGTGCCAGCTCACCAAAGGGGTGGAGCACAGATACGCAGTATTTT; CDR3: CASSPKGWSTDTQYF
D: .; size: .; J: TRBJ2-7; V: TRBV10-3; DNA: TGTGCCATCATGAAAGGGTCCTACGAGCAGTACTTC; CDR3: CAIMKGSYEQYF
D: .; size: many; J: TRBJ2-1; V: TRBV14; DNA: TGTGCCAGCAGCCAAGTGTCCGGGAGCTCCTACAATGAGCAGTTCTTC; CDR3: CASSQVSGSSYNEQFF
D: TRBD1; size: few; J: TRBJ2-7; V: TRBV5-1; DNA: TGCGCCAGCAGCCGCAGGGGGTCGGCCGACGAGCAGTACTTC; CDR3: CASSRRGSADEQYF
D: .; size: few; J: TRBJ2-2; V: TRBV24-1; DNA: TGTGCCACCTCCCGGAGGTTTTCGAACACCGGGGAGCTGTTTTTT; CDR3: CATSRRFSNTGELFF
D: TRBD2; size: .; J: TRBJ2-5; V: TRBV5-1; DNA: TGCGCCAGCAGCTTGGCTGTGGCTAGCGGGGAGTGGATCCAGTACTTC; CDR3: CASSLAVASGEWIQYF
D: TRBD2; size: .; J: TRBJ2-1; V: TRBV19; DNA: TGTGCCAGTAGTCCAACGGGCGGGGGCAATGAGCAGTTCTTC; CDR3: CASSPTGGGNEQFF
D: TRBD1; size: .; J: TRBJ1-1; V: TRBV5-1; DNA: TGCGCCAGCAGCTGGTCGACAGGGGACCTAGAAGCTTTCTTT; CDR3: CASSWSTGDLEAFF
D: TRBD2; size: .; J: TRBJ2-1; V: TRBV18; DNA: TGTGCCAGCTCCCGAAGGGGGACTAGCGGCCCCAATGAGCAGTTCTTC; CDR3: CASSRRGTSGPNEQFF
D: TRBD2; size: many; J: TRBJ2-1; V: TRBV2; DNA: TGTGCCAGCAGTCCCCGGACTAGCGGGAGGAGCTCCTACAATGAGCAGTTCTTC; CDR3: CASSPRTSGRSSYNEQFF
D: TRBD1; size: few; J: TRBJ2-3; V: TRBV20-1; DNA: TGCAGTGCCGAAACAGGGGATAGCACAGATACGCAGTATTTT; CDR3: CSAETGDSTDTQYF
D: .; size: .; J: TRBJ2-3; V: TRBV5-4; DNA: TGTGCCAGCAGCTTGGGGGGCAGGGTAGCAGATACGCAGTATTTT; CDR3: CASSLGGRVADTQYF
D: TRBD1; size: many; J: TRBJ2-5; V: TRBV5-1; DNA: TGCGCCAGCAGCTTGGCGCCCGACAGGGGGGAGACCCAGTACTTC; CDR3: CASSLAPDRGETQYF
D: TRBD1; size: once; J: TRBJ2-7; V: TRBV24-1; DNA: TGTGCCACCAGTGTTAAAGGACAGGGCGGGCTGTACTTC; CDR3: CATSVKGQGGLYF
D: .; size: few; J: TRBJ1-5; V: TRBV6-2/TRBV6-3; DNA: TGTGCCAGCAGTTTATTGAACCATCAGCCCCAGCATTTT; CDR3: CASSLLNHQPQHF
D: TRBD2; size: .; J: TRBJ2-1; V: TRBV7-3; DNA: TGTGCCAGCAGCAAACTAGCGGGCGAGCAGTTCTTC; CDR3: CASSKLAGEQFF
D: .; size: few; J: TRBJ2-3; V: TRBV5-6; DNA: TGTGCCAGCGGACCTCTCATGAGCACAGATACGCAGTATTTT; CDR3: CASGPLMSTDTQYF
D: .; size: .; J: TRBJ1-2; V: TRBV6-5; DNA: TGTGCCAGCGCAGCAGGAGGGGTTGACTATGGCTACACCTTC; CDR3: CASAAGGVDYGYTF
D: .; size: .; J: TRBJ1-1; V: TRBV25-1; DNA: TGTGCCAGCAGCCGGGGGGGGGTGACTGAAGCTTTCTTT; CDR3: CASSRGGVTEAFF
D: .; size: many; J: TRBJ2-1; V: TRBV5-1; DNA: TGCGCCAGCAGCTTGATAGTTTCTGATGAGCAGTTCTTC; CDR3: CASSLIVSDEQFF
D: TRBD2; size: few; J: TRBJ2-2; V: TRBV24-1; DNA: TGTGCCACCAGTGTCAGCGGGAGGGCCAGCGGGGAGCTGTTTTTT; CDR3: CATSVSGRASGELFF
D: .; size: .; J: TRBJ2-1; V: TRBV6-1; DNA: TGTGCCAGCAGTGTCTTGTCCGGGTATTTATCCAATGAGCAGTTCTTC; CDR3: CASSVLSGYLSNEQFF
D: TRBD1; size: .; J: TRBJ2-7; V: TRBV5-6; DNA: TGTGCCAGCAGCTCTACGGGACAGGGGGCCTACGAGCAGTACTTC; CDR3: CASSSTGQGAYEQYF
D: .; size: .; J: TRBJ1-1; V: TRBV29-1; DNA: TGCAGCGTTGAACTAAACAAAGGGAGACAAATGAACACTGAAGCTTTCTTT; CDR3: CSVELNKGRQMNTEAFF
D: .; size: few; J: TRBJ1-6; V: TRBV5-4; DNA: TGTGCCAGCAGCCCCACAGGTGGGGGAGGGTACTCACCCCTCCACTTT; CDR3: CASSPTGGGGYSPLHF
D: TRBD1; size: .; J: TRBJ2-2; V: TRBV7-2; DNA: TGTGCCAGCAGCACCAAGCAGGGGGCAGGCGGGGAGCTGTTTTTT; CDR3: CASSTKQGAGGELFF
D: .; size: .; J: TRBJ1-3; V: TRBV18; DNA: TGTGCCAGCTCACCGGTCAGCTCTGGAAACACCATATATTTT; CDR3: CASSPVSSGNTIYF
D: .; size: .; J: TRBJ2-7; V: TRBV6-1; DNA: TGTGCCAGCGAGCGGAGCCCTTCCTACGAGCAGTACTTC; CDR3: CASERSPSYEQYF
D: .; size: many; J: TRBJ2-1; V: TRBV30; DNA: TGTGCCTGGAGTACGGTCAATGAGCAGTTCTTC; CDR3: CAWSTVNEQFF
D: TRBD2; size: many; J: TRBJ2-1; V: TRBV7-9; DNA: TGTGCCAGCAGCTTAGCAGGACTAGCGGGCTACAATGAGCAGTTCTTC; CDR3: CASSLAGLAGYNEQFF
D: .; size: .; J: TRBJ2-3; V: TRBV11-1; DNA: TGTGCCAGCAGCATTTCCCCAGATACGCAGTATTTT; CDR3: CASSISPDTQYF
D: .; size: many; J: TRBJ2-5; V: TRBV2; DNA: TGTGCCAGCAGTGGGGGAGAGACCCAGTACTTC; CDR3: CASSGGETQYF
D: .; size: few; J: TRBJ1-2; V: TRBV12-3/TRBV12-4; DNA: TGTGCCAGCAGTCATTCCACACAGGGAGGCTACACCTTC; CDR3: CASSHSTQGGYTF
D: .; size: few; J: TRBJ2-3; V: TRBV15; DNA: TGTGCCACCAGCAGAGAGCGAACAGGTAGCACAGATACGCAGTATTTT; CDR3: CATSRERTGSTDTQYF
D: .; size: .; J: TRBJ2-1; V: TRBV20-1; DNA: TGCAGTGAGGTTTGGGGAATACAAGAGGATGAGCAGTTCTTC; CDR3: CSEVWGIQEDEQFF
D: .; size: many; J: TRBJ1-1; V: TRBV11-2; DNA: TGTGCCAGCAGCTTCGTAGGCGCTGAAGCTTTCTTT; CDR3: CASSFVGAEAFF